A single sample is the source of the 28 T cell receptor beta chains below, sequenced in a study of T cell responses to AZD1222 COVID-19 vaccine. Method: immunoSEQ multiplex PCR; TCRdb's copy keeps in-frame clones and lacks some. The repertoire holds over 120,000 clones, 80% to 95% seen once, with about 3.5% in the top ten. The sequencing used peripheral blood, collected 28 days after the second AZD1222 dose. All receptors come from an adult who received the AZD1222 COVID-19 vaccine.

Here the CDR3 reads CASSIRAVRAPFLYGYTF. CDR3 DNA: TGTGCCAGTAGTATTCGCGCCGTCAGGGCGCCTTTTCTCTATGGCTACACCTTC. J is TRBJ1-2 and V is TRBV19; D possibly corresponds to TRBD1 (5 bases). Trimming took off 3 bases at V and 4 bases at J, with 24 bases between the two ends. Germline V gene data show CDR1 as LNHDA and CDR2 as SQIVND (reference sequence). The CDR3 is made up of 18 amino acids.

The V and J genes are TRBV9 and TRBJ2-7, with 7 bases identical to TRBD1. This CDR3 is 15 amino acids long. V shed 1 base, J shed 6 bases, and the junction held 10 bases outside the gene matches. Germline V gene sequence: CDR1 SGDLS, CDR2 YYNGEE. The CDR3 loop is CASSVSWTGPREQYF. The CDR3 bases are TGTGCCAGCAGCGTATCCTGGACAGGTCCTCGCGAGCAGTACTTC.

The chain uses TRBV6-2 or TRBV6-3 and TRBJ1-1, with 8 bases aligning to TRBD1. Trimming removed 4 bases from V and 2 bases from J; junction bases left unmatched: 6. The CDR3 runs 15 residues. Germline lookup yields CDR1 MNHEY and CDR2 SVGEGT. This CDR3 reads CASSFNRGGNTEAFF. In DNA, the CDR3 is TGTGCCAGCAGTTTCAACAGGGGGGGCAACACTGAAGCTTTCTTT.

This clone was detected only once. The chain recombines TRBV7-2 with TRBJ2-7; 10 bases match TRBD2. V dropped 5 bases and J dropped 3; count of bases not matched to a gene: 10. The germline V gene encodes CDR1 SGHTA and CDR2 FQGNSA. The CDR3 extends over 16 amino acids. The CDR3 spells CASSPSRTSGGYEQYF. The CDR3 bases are TGTGCCAGCAGCCCAAGCCGGACTAGCGGAGGCTACGAGCAGTACTTC.

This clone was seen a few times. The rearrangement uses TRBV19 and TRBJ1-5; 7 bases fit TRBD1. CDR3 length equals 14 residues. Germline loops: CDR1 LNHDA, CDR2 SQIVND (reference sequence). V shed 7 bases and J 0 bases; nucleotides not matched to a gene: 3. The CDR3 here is CASIRQGSNQPQHF. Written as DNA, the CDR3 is TGTGCCAGTATCCGACAGGGTAGCAATCAGCCCCAGCATTTT. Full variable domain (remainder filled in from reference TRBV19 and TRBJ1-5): DGGITQSPKYLFRKEGQNVTLSCEQNLNHDAMYWYRQDPGQGLRLIYYSQIVNDFQKGDIAEGYSVSREKKESFPLTVTSAQKNPTAFYLCASIRQGSNQPQHFGDGTRLSIL.

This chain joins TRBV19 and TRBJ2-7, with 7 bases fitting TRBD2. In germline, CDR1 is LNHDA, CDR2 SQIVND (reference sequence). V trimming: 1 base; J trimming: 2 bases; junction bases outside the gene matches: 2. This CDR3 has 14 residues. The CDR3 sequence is CASSIAGGTYEQYF. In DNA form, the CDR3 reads TGTGCCAGTAGTATAGCGGGAGGCACCTACGAGCAGTACTTC.

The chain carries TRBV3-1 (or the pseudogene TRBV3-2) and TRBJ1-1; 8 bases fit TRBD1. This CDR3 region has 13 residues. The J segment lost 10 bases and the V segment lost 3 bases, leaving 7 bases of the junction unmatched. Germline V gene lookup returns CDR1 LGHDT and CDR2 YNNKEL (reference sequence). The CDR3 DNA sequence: TGTGCCAGCAGCCATGGACAGGGCAGCGGAGCTTTCTTT. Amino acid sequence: CASSHGQGSGAFF.

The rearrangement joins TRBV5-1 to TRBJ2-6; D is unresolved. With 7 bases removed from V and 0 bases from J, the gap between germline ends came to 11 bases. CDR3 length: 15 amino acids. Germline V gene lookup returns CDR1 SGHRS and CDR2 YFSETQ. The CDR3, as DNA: TGCGCCAGCTTCTCGATCGGCTCTGGGGCCAACGTCCTGACTTTC. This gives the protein CASFSIGSGANVLTF.

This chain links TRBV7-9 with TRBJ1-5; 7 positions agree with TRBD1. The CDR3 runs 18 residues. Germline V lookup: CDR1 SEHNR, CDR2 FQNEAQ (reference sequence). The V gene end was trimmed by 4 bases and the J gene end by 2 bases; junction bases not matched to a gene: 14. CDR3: CASSSSGRDSVGNQPQHF. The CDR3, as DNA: TGTGCCAGCAGCTCCTCGGGGCGGGACAGTGTGGGCAATCAGCCCCAGCATTTT.

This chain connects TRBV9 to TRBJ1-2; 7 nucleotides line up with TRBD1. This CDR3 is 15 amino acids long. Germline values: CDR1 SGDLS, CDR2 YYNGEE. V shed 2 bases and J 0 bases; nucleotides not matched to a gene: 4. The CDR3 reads CASSVGTEANYGYTF. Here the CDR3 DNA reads TGTGCCAGCAGCGTGGGGACAGAAGCTAACTATGGCTACACCTTC.

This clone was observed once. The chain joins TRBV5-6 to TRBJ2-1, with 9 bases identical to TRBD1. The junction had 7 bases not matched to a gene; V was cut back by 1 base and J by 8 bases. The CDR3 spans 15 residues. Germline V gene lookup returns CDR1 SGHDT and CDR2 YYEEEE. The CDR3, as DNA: TGTGCCAGCAGCTTGTATCGGACAGGGGACGATGAGCAGTTCTTC. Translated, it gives CASSLYRTGDDEQFF.

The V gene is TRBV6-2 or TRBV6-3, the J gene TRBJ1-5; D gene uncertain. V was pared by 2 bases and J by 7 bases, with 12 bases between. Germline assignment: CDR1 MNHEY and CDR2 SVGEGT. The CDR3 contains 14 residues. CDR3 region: CASSYSQTGQPQHF. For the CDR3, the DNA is TGTGCCAGCAGTTACAGTCAAACGGGACAGCCCCAGCATTTT.

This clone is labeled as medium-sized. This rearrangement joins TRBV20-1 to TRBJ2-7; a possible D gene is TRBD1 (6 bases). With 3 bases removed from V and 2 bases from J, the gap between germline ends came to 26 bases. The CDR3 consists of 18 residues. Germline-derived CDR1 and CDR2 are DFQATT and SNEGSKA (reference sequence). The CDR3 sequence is CSASIGELGAEAPYEQYF. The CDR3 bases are TGCAGTGCTAGTATCGGAGAGTTGGGGGCGGAAGCCCCCTACGAGCAGTACTTC.

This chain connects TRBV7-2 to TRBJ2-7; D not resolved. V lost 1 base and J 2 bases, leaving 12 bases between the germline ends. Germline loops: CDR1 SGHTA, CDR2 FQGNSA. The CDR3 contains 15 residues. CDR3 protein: CASSLGRSAAYEQYF. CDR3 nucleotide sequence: TGTGCCAGCAGCTTAGGGCGAAGCGCGGCCTACGAGCAGTACTTC.

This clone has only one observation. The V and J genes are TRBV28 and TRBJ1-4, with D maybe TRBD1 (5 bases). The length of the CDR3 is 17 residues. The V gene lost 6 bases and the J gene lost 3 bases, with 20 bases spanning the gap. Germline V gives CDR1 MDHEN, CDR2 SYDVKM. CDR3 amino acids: CASRRRDWGLANEKLFF. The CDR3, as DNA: TGTGCCAGCAGACGCCGGGACTGGGGACTGGCTAATGAAAAACTGTTTTTT. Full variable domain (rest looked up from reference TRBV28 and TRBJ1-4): DVKVTQSSRYLVKRTGEKVFLECVQDMDHENMFWYRQDPGLGLRLIYFSYDVKMKEKGDIPEGYSVSREKKERFSLILESASTNQTSMYLCASRRRDWGLANEKLFFGSGTQLSVL.

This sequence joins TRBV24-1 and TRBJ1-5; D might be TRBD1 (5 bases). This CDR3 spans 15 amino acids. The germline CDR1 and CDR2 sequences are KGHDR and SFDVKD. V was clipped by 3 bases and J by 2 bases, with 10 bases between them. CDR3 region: CATSDARGGNQPQHF. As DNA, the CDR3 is TGTGCCACCAGTGATGCCCGAGGGGGCAATCAGCCCCAGCATTTT.

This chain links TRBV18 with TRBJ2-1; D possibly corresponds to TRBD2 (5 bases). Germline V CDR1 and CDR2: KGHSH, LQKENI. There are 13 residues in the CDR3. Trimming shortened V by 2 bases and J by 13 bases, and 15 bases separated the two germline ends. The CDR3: CASSPATRPSQFF. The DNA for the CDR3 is TGTGCCAGCTCACCAGCTACTAGGCCATCACAGTTCTTC.

The CDR3 sequence: CASQGYTEAFF. The CDR3 nucleotides are TGTGCCAGCCAGGGGTACACTGAAGCTTTCTTT. The V call is TRBV7-2, the J call TRBJ1-1; TRBD1 might be the D (6 bases). Germline CDR1 and CDR2: SGHTA and FQGNSA. V was shortened by 8 bases and J by 3 bases, with 7 bases between the two germline ends. This CDR3 has 11 amino acids.

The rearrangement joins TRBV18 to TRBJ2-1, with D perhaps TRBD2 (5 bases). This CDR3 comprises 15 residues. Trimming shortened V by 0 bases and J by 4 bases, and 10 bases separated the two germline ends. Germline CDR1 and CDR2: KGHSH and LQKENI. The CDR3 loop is CASSPPSSLYNEQFF. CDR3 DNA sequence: TGTGCCAGCTCACCACCGTCTAGCTTATACAATGAGCAGTTCTTC.

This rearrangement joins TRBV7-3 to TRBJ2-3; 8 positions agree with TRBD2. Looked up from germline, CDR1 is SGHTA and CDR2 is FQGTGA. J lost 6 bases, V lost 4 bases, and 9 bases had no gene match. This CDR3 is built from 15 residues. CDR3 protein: CASSYSGKGWDTQYF. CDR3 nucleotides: TGTGCCAGCAGCTATAGCGGGAAGGGGTGGGATACGCAGTATTTT.

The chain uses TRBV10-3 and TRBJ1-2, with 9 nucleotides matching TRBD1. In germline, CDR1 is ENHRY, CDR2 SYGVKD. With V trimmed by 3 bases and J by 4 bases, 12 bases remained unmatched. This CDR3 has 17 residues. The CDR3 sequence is CAISDFSGTGSSYGYTF. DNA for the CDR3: TGTGCCATCAGTGACTTCTCCGGGACAGGGTCATCCTATGGCTACACCTTC.

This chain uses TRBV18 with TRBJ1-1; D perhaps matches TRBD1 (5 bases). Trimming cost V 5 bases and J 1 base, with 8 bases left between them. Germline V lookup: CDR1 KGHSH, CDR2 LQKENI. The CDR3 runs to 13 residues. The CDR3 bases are TGTGCCAGCTCATGGGGGGGGAACACTGAAGCTTTCTTT. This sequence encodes CASSWGGNTEAFF.

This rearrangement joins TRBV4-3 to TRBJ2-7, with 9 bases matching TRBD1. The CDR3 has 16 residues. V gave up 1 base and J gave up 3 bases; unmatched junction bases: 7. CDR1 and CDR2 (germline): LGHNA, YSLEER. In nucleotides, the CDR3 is TGCGCCAGCAGCCAAGCCTACGGGACAGGGATCTACGAGCAGTACTTC. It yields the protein CASSQAYGTGIYEQYF.

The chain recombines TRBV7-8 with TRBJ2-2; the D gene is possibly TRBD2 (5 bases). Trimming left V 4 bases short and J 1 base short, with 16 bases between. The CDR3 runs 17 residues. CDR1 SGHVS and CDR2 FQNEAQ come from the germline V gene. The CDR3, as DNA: TGTGCCAGCAGCTCCCTCGCCGGGAATAAGAACACCGGGGAGCTGTTTTTT. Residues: CASSSLAGNKNTGELFF.

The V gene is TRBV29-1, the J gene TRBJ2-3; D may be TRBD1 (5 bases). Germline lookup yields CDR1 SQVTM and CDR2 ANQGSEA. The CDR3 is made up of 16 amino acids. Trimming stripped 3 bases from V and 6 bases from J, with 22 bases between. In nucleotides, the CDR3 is TGCAGCGTTGATACTTTAGGGCCAGGGTCGTCGGATACGCAGTATTTT. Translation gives CSVDTLGPGSSDTQYF.

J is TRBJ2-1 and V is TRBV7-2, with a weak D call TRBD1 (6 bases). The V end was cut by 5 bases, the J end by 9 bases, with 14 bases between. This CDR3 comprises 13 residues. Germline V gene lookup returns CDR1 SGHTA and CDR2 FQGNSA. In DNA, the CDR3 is TGTGCCAGCAGCCTACAGGGCCTGGGTGAGCAGTTCTTC. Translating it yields CASSLQGLGEQFF. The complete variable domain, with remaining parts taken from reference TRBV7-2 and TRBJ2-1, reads GAGVSQSPSNKVTEKGKDVELRCDPISGHTALYWYRQSLGQGLEFLIYFQGNSAPDKSGLPSDRFSAERTGGSVSTLTIQRTQQEDSAVYLCASSLQGLGEQFFGPGTRLTVL.

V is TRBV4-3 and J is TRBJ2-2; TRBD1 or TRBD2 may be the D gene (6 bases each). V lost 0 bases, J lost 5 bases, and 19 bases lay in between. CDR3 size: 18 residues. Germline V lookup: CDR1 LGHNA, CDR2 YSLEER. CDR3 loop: CASSQDSTGAFETGELFF. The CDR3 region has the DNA TGCGCCAGCAGCCAAGATAGTACGGGGGCCTTTGAGACCGGGGAGCTGTTTTTT.

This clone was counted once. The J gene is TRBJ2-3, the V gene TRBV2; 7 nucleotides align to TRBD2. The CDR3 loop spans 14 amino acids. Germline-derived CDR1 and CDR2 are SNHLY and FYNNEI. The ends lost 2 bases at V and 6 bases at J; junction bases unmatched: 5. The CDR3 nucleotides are TGTGCCAGCAGTGAAATGCTAGCGGTGGATACGCAGTATTTT. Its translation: CASSEMLAVDTQYF. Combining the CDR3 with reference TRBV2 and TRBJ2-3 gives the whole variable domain EPEVTQTPSHQVTQMGQEVILRCVPISNHLYFYWYRQILGQKVEFLVSFYNNEISEKSEIFDDQFSVERPDGSNFTLKIRSTKLEDSAMYFCASSEMLAVDTQYFGPGTRLTVL.